Presented here are 19 T cell receptor beta chains from one specimen sequenced in a study of shared clonotypes between healthy human individuals. Assay: immunoSEQ multiplex PCR; the TCRdb copy retains only in-frame clones and omits some. The table includes approximately 2.1 million clones, 85% to 95% detected once. The sequenced sample consisted of naive CD4+ T cells from PBMCs. Described subset: CD45RA+ positively selected. These receptor sequences come from a man younger than 35 in good health. Some clones in this sample may be carry-over from other donors' samples.

This clone was found once. This chain links TRBV6-1 with TRBJ2-2; D tentatively fits TRBD1 or TRBD2 (5 bases each). From germline, CDR1 is MNHNS and CDR2 SASEGT. The CDR3 contains 15 residues. The V and J ends lost 7 bases and 0 bases respectively, with 12 bases between them. The CDR3 sequence is CASIQGTANTGELFF. The DNA for the CDR3 is TGTGCCAGCATCCAAGGGACCGCGAACACCGGGGAGCTGTTTTTT.

This chain connects TRBV30 to TRBJ1-1; D not resolved. V was trimmed by 5 bases and J by 3 bases, leaving 13 bases between them. The CDR3 runs to 13 residues. CDR1 is GTSNPN and CDR2 is SVGIG in the germline V gene (reference sequence). CDR3 nucleotides: TGTGCCTGGCTTCCTAGGGCCCACACTGAAGCTTTCTTT. Encoded protein: CAWLPRAHTEAFF.

The J gene is TRBJ2-1, the V gene TRBV18; 11 bases match TRBD2. This CDR3 contains 14 residues. Germline CDR1 reads KGHSH; CDR2 reads LQKENI. Losses at the gene ends were 6 bases for V and 3 bases for J; bases not matched to a gene: 1. The CDR3 reads CASSGLADYNEQFF. In nucleotides, the CDR3 is TGTGCCAGCTCGGGACTAGCGGACTACAATGAGCAGTTCTTC.

The chain recombines TRBV5-1 with TRBJ2-2; 8 positions agree with TRBD1. Germline V gene lookup returns CDR1 SGHRS and CDR2 YFSETQ. V dropped 3 bases and J dropped 1; count of bases not matched to a gene: 8. The CDR3 runs to 17 residues. CDR3 nucleotide sequence: TGCGCCAGCAGCTCCTTACAAGGGACAGGGAACACCGGGGAGCTGTTTTTT. Its translation is CASSSLQGTGNTGELFF.

The J gene is TRBJ1-2, the V gene TRBV6-1; possibly TRBD1 for D (5 bases). V shed 2 bases and J shed 4 bases, with 17 bases lying between them. The CDR3 is 16 amino acids. Germline loops: CDR1 MNHNS, CDR2 SASEGT. In nucleotides, the CDR3 is TGTGCCAGCAGTGAAACGCTGGGACTCACCGGCTATGGCTACACCTTC. It codes for CASSETLGLTGYGYTF.

This sequence joins TRBV7-2 and TRBJ1-4; no reliable D call. CDR3 length: 16 residues. V shed 2 bases and J shed 6 bases, with 16 bases lying between them. From germline, CDR1 is SGHTA and CDR2 FQGNSA. In DNA, the CDR3 is TGTGCCAGCAGCTTAACCCACGGTTTTGGATATGAAAAACTGTTTTTT. Encoded protein: CASSLTHGFGYEKLFF. The whole variable domain, remainder taken from reference TRBV7-2 and TRBJ1-4, is GAGVSQSPSNKVTEKGKDVELRCDPISGHTALYWYRQSLGQGLEFLIYFQGNSAPDKSGLPSDRFSAERTGGSVSTLTIQRTQQEDSAVYLCASSLTHGFGYEKLFFGSGTQLSVL.

The CDR3 nucleotides are TGTGCCAGCAGTTTTTTACGCACAGATACGCAGTATTTT. It encodes CASSFLRTDTQYF. The rearrangement joins TRBV27 to TRBJ2-3, with D hard to call. With 3 bases removed from V and 1 base from J, the gap between germline ends came to 5 bases. CDR1 and CDR2 from the germline V gene are MNHEY and SMNVEV (reference sequence). The CDR3 contains 13 residues.

Comment on this clone: Other DNA variants within this sample encode the same CDR3. V is TRBV28 and J is TRBJ2-5; the D gene is possibly TRBD1 (6 bases). This CDR3 comprises 13 residues. Germline V gives CDR1 MDHEN, CDR2 SYDVKM. V was clipped by 5 bases and J by 5 bases, with 12 bases between them. CDR3 DNA: TGTGCCAGCAGTAATAGGGGGTTGGAGACCCAGTACTTC. It encodes CASSNRGLETQYF.

The CDR3 loop is CASSFLRGTNTEAFF. Here the CDR3 DNA reads TGCGCCAGCAGCTTCTTAAGGGGCACGAACACTGAAGCTTTCTTT. This rearrangement joins TRBV5-1 to TRBJ1-1; possibly TRBD1 for D (5 bases). This CDR3 spans 15 amino acids. The V and J ends lost 2 bases and 1 base respectively, with 12 bases between them. Germline CDR1 is SGHRS and CDR2 is YFSETQ.

This clone was detected a few times. The V and J genes are TRBV21-1 and TRBJ2-1; the DNA was not compared with TRBD2, the D call given in the table. TRBV21-1 is listed as a pseudogene. The CDR3 has 11 residues. The CDR3 region has the DNA TGTGCCATTCTCCCGGGGAATGAGCAGTTCTTC. Protein product: CAILPGNEQFF.

Only one count was recorded for this clone. The chain joins TRBV6-5 to TRBJ2-7, with 12 nucleotides matching TRBD2. Per germline, CDR1 MNHEY and CDR2 SVGAGI. The length of the CDR3 is 14 residues. Trimming removed 5 bases from V and 5 bases from J; junction bases left unmatched: 4. The DNA of the CDR3 is TGTGCCAGCAGTCAGACTAGCGGGAGACACGAGCAGTACTTC. Translation gives CASSQTSGRHEQYF.

In the case of this clone: The identical CDR3 is also encoded by other nucleotide sequences in the sample. The rearrangement uses TRBV6-5 and TRBJ1-5, with D possibly TRBD1 on 6 matching bases. Germline values: CDR1 MNHEY, CDR2 SVGAGI. The CDR3 is made up of 15 amino acids. Trimming cost V 4 bases and J 4 bases, with 14 bases left between them. The CDR3 sequence is CASSSGGLGNQPQHF. The CDR3 DNA sequence: TGTGCCAGCAGTTCGGGGGGCCTCGGAAATCAGCCCCAGCATTTT.

This chain links TRBV6-6 with TRBJ2-5; D uncertain. This CDR3 is 12 amino acids long. V lost 8 bases and J 6 bases, leaving 13 bases between the germline ends. CDR1 and CDR2 (germline): MNHNY, SVGAGI (reference sequence). In nucleotides, the CDR3 is TGTGCCAGCCATTCGGAACTGAAGACCCAGTACTTC. Translation gives CASHSELKTQYF.

This clone was counted between two and nine times. The chain carries TRBV30 and TRBJ2-7; D call uncertain. V was trimmed by 4 bases and J by 0 bases, leaving 7 bases between them. Germline values: CDR1 GTSNPN, CDR2 SVGIG (reference sequence). The CDR3 runs 12 residues. CDR3 sequence: CAWNRFSYEQYF. CDR3 sequence (DNA): TGTGCCTGGAATCGATTCTCCTACGAGCAGTACTTC.

This rearrangement joins TRBV11-1 to TRBJ2-6, with 7 bases identical to TRBD1. CDR3 size: 18 residues. Unmatched junction bases numbered 7, after V lost 2 bases and J lost 0 bases. The V gene's germline CDR1 is SGHAT and CDR2 FQDESV (reference sequence). For the CDR3, the DNA is TGTGCCAGCAGCTTACCCGGGACAGCAAGCTCTGGGGCCAACGTCCTGACTTTC. Translating it yields CASSLPGTASSGANVLTF.

The chain recombines TRBV18 with TRBJ1-3, with D possibly matching TRBD1 (5 bases). Trimming cost V 1 base and J 2 bases, with 9 bases left between them. CDR1 KGHSH and CDR2 LQKENI come from the germline V gene. The CDR3 is 15 amino acids. CDR3 coding DNA: TGTGCCAGCTCACCACTTGGCAGGGCTGGAAACACCATATATTTT. As protein: CASSPLGRAGNTIYF.

The gene calls are TRBV5-1 and TRBJ1-1, with 8 positions matching TRBD1. The ends lost 4 bases at V and 6 bases at J; junction bases unmatched: 11. Germline CDR1 is SGHRS and CDR2 is YFSETQ. This CDR3 comprises 15 residues. CDR3 in DNA: TGCGCCAGCAGCCGATTACAGGGGGGACGGCCTGAAGCTTTCTTT. Its protein product is CASSRLQGGRPEAFF.

J is TRBJ1-1 and V is TRBV28, with D maybe TRBD1 (6 bases). The CDR3 totals 15 residues. V was pared by 2 bases and J by 8 bases, with 18 bases between. Germline V gene lookup returns CDR1 MDHEN and CDR2 SYDVKM. This CDR3 is CASSLNTGRSIEAFF. In nucleotides, the CDR3 is TGTGCCAGCAGTTTAAATACAGGGAGGAGTATCGAAGCTTTCTTT.

The chain couples TRBV28 to TRBJ1-2; TRBD1 is a possible D gene (6 bases). CDR1 is MDHEN and CDR2 is SYDVKM in the germline V gene. The CDR3 extends over 15 amino acids. V lost 6 bases, J lost 2 bases, and 16 bases lay in between. The CDR3 is CASRSLQGANYGYTF. CDR3 DNA sequence: TGTGCCAGCAGATCCCTACAGGGTGCAAACTATGGCTACACCTTC.